This TCR beta chain was recovered during a study of blood T cell repertoires in COVID-19. Study as a whole: Donors in the United States, Italy and Spain gave samples during acute or convalescent COVID-19.

The assay was immunoSEQ multiplex PCR, and TCRdb's table has in-frame clones only and misses some. The data contain some 220,000 clones, 75% to 85% of them singletons. This clone showed up just once. The material sequenced was peripheral blood. The clonotype originates from a human donor in a cohort sampled during active COVID-19.

This chain's CDR3 is CASSLDRRPSYNEQFF. Written as DNA, the CDR3 is TGCGCCAGCAGCTTGGACCGGAGGCCCTCCTACAATGAGCAGTTCTTC. V is TRBV5-1 and J is TRBJ2-1, with a tentative D call TRBD2 (5 bases). CDR1 is SGHRS, CDR2 YFSETQ, per germline. This CDR3 has 16 residues. V lost 0 bases and J 0 bases, leaving 10 bases between the germline ends.